These 26 T cell receptor beta chains came from one sample sequenced in a study of shared clonotypes between healthy human individuals. CD45RO-negative CD8 cells positively selected for CCR7 made up the naive population, which excluded terminally differentiated effector memory CD45RA+ cells. The data were produced by immunoSEQ multiplex PCR, yet TCRdb's version contains in-frame clones alone and is incomplete. The sample comprises about 820,000 clones, 80% to 95% of which are singletons, and less than 25% rests with the top ten. What was sequenced was naive CD8+ T cells sorted from blood. The receptor set was obtained from a man younger than 45 in good health.

V gene TRBV5-4 combines with J gene TRBJ2-7, with D perhaps TRBD1 (6 bases). Between the trimmed V and J ends, which lost 3 bases and 3 bases, there was a span of 13 bases. Germline lookup yields CDR1 SGHNT and CDR2 YYREEE (reference sequence). The CDR3 is made up of 14 amino acids. CDR3 region: CASSSTGTNYEQYF. CDR3 sequence (DNA): TGTGCCAGCAGCTCGACCGGGACAAACTACGAGCAGTACTTC.

Concerning this clone itself: Other DNA sequences from this sample encode an identical CDR3 as well. The chain couples TRBV11-2 to TRBJ2-7; D is undetermined. Trimming stripped 2 bases from V and 1 base from J, with 6 bases between. This CDR3 has 13 residues. CDR1 and CDR2 from the germline V gene are SGHAT and FQNNGV. The CDR3 DNA reads as TGTGCCAGCAGCTTAAGTGGATCCTACGAGCAGTACTTC. Protein: CASSLSGSYEQYF.

This CDR3 reads CAISDEGQNEKLFF. CDR3 DNA sequence: TGTGCCATCAGTGATGAGGGGCAAAATGAAAAACTGTTTTTT. V is TRBV10-3 and J is TRBJ1-4; weak D call: TRBD1 (5 bases). The CDR3 runs 14 residues. Germline V gene sequence: CDR1 ENHRY, CDR2 SYGVKD. V was pared by 3 bases and J by 5 bases, with 10 bases between.

V gene TRBV10-1 combines with J gene TRBJ2-5; 10 bases align to TRBD2. The CDR3 contains 16 residues. The J segment lost 2 bases and the V segment lost 0 bases, leaving 3 bases of the junction unmatched. Germline V gene data show CDR1 as WNHNN and CDR2 as SYGVQD (reference sequence). The CDR3 is CASSESTSGLQETQYF. The CDR3 bases are TGCGCCAGCAGTGAGTCGACTAGCGGGTTACAAGAGACCCAGTACTTC.

The rearrangement links TRBV7-9 to TRBJ2-7; 8 bases match TRBD2. After removal of 4 bases from V and 0 bases from J, the junction contained 11 bases not matched to a gene. Germline V lookup: CDR1 SEHNR, CDR2 FQNEAQ (reference sequence). CDR3 length equals 17 residues. The CDR3 is CASSSSLDSGISYEQYF. The CDR3 bases are TGTGCCAGCAGCTCCTCCCTAGATAGCGGGATCTCCTACGAGCAGTACTTC.

This clone was found once. The V gene is TRBV2, the J gene TRBJ1-4, with D tentatively TRBD1 (5 bases). The germline V gene has CDR1 SNHLY and CDR2 FYNNEI. Trimming took 6 bases from V and 0 from J, leaving 11 bases between them. CDR3 length: 15 residues. The CDR3: CASRSQGATNEKLFF. CDR3 in DNA: TGTGCCAGCAGATCTCAAGGGGCAACTAATGAAAAACTGTTTTTT.

CDR3 amino acids: CASSRSLDRAMAVPQHF. As DNA, the CDR3 is TGTGCCAGCAGTAGATCTTTGGACAGGGCAATGGCGGTACCCCAGCATTTT. The chain carries TRBV2 and TRBJ1-5; 8 bases match TRBD1. The CDR3 loop spans 17 amino acids. V lost 5 bases to trimming and J lost 10 bases; unmatched junction nucleotides: 19. Looked up from germline, CDR1 is SNHLY and CDR2 is FYNNEI.

The chain is built from TRBV2 and TRBJ2-1, with D uncertain. V lost 10 bases to trimming and J lost 7 bases, with 14 bases between them. This CDR3 is 12 amino acids long. Looked up from germline, CDR1 is SNHLY and CDR2 is FYNNEI. CDR3: CAIAAIRNEQFF. For the CDR3, the DNA is TGTGCCATAGCAGCTATCCGGAATGAGCAGTTCTTC. Drawing the rest from reference TRBV2 and TRBJ2-1, the complete variable domain is EPEVTQTPSHQVTQMGQEVILRCVPISNHLYFYWYRQILGQKVEFLVSFYNNEISEKSEIFDDQFSVERPDGSNFTLKIRSTKLEDSAMYFCAIAAIRNEQFFGPGTRLTVL.

The rearrangement joins TRBV7-9 to TRBJ2-1; 9 bases map to TRBD2. In germline, CDR1 is SEHNR, CDR2 FQNEAQ (reference sequence). CDR3 length: 15 residues. V trimming: 3 bases; J trimming: 0 bases; junction bases outside the gene matches: 0. CDR3 DNA sequence: TGTGCCAGCAGCTTTAGCGGGGGCTCCTACAATGAGCAGTTCTTC. Protein product: CASSFSGGSYNEQFF. The complete variable domain, with remaining parts taken from reference TRBV7-9 and TRBJ2-1, reads DTGVSQNPRHKITKRGQNVTFRCDPISEHNRLYWYRQTLGQGPEFLTYFQNEAQLEKSRLLSDRFSAERPKGSFSTLEIQRTEQGDSAMYLCASSFSGGSYNEQFFGPGTRLTVL.

V gene TRBV18 combines with J gene TRBJ2-6; the D is unclear. The germline gives CDR1 KGHSH, CDR2 LQKENI. The CDR3 has 16 residues. V was clipped by 4 bases and J by 0 bases, with 10 bases between them. DNA of the CDR3: TGTGCCAGCTCACGGCCAACGACCTCTGGGGCCAACGTCCTGACTTTC. Its protein is CASSRPTTSGANVLTF. Variable domain in full (rest from reference TRBV18 and TRBJ2-6): NAGVMQNPRHLVRRRGQEARLRCSPMKGHSHVYWYRQLPEEGLKFMVYLQKENIIDESGMPKERFSAEFPKEGPSILRIQQVVRGDSAAYFCASSRPTTSGANVLTFGAGSRLTVL.

The chain links TRBV2 to TRBJ2-1; 8 bases fit TRBD2. V was pared by 11 bases and J by 2 bases, with 5 bases of the junction left unmatched. From germline, CDR1 is SNHLY and CDR2 FYNNEI. The CDR3 length is 13 residues. The CDR3 is CAGSGRTYNEQFF. CDR3 nucleotides: TGTGCCGGGAGCGGGAGAACCTACAATGAGCAGTTCTTC.

This clone was recorded once. The rearrangement joins TRBV6-5 to TRBJ1-1; unclear D gene. Germline V gives CDR1 MNHEY, CDR2 SVGAGI. The ends were cut back, 6 bases at V and 4 bases at J, with 15 bases in the middle. The CDR3 spans 14 residues. The CDR3 DNA follows: TGTGCCAGCAGCCCAGCTCTCCGGACCACTGAAGCTTTCTTT. Residues: CASSPALRTTEAFF.

Remarks on this clone: Other nucleotide sequences from this sample produce the same CDR3. CDR3 DNA: TGTGCCAGCAGTTTATCTCCCGGGAATCAGCCCCAGCATTTT. Translating it yields CASSLSPGNQPQHF. The rearrangement links TRBV27 to TRBJ1-5; unclear D gene. This CDR3 contains 14 residues. Germline V CDR1 and CDR2: MNHEY, SMNVEV (reference sequence). The V and J ends lost 0 bases and 4 bases respectively, with 7 bases between them.

The V call is TRBV18, the J call TRBJ1-2, with 7 nucleotides matching TRBD1. The CDR3 sequence is 15 residues long. V was clipped by 5 bases and J by 2 bases; unmatched bases: 8. Germline V gives CDR1 KGHSH, CDR2 LQKENI. The CDR3 DNA is TGTGCCAGCTCATCGGAACAGGGGAGGAACTATGGCTACACCTTC. Its translation is CASSSEQGRNYGYTF.

This sequence joins TRBV27 and TRBJ2-7, with unresolved D. The CDR3 is 15 residues long. Germline V gene data show CDR1 as MNHEY and CDR2 as SMNVEV (reference sequence). The V gene lost 6 bases and the J gene lost 2 bases, with 17 bases spanning the gap. The DNA of the CDR3 is TGTGCCAGCAGCACAACTGAACTCTCCCCCTACGAGCAGTACTTC. Its translation: CASSTTELSPYEQYF.

V and J are TRBV11-2 and TRBJ2-7, with D uncertain. V lost 5 bases and J lost 4, with 15 bases in between. The germline V gene has CDR1 SGHAT and CDR2 FQNNGV. The CDR3 is made up of 14 amino acids. The CDR3 bases are TGTGCCAGCAGCCCGAGGATCGAGTGGTACGAGCAGTACTTC. Its translation: CASSPRIEWYEQYF.

This rearrangement joins TRBV7-2 to TRBJ2-7; TRBD2 is a possible D gene (5 bases). This CDR3 spans 15 amino acids. Per the germline V gene, CDR1 is SGHTA and CDR2 is FQGNSA. V lost 5 bases to trimming and J lost 0 bases, with 14 bases between them. The CDR3 loop reads CASSRPRDISYEQYF. The DNA for the CDR3 is TGTGCCAGCAGCCGGCCCCGGGATATCTCCTACGAGCAGTACTTC.

The gene calls are TRBV6-5 and TRBJ1-1; no firm D call. The germline gives CDR1 MNHEY, CDR2 SVGAGI. Trimming stripped 5 bases from V and 2 bases from J, with 12 bases between. The CDR3 sequence is 14 residues long. CDR3 DNA sequence: TGTGCCAGCAGTACGAGCTCCGTAAACACTGAAGCTTTCTTT. This encodes CASSTSSVNTEAFF.

V usage is TRBV27 and J usage is TRBJ2-1, with D possibly matching TRBD2 (5 bases). This CDR3 spans 12 amino acids. Per germline, CDR1 MNHEY and CDR2 SMNVEV (reference sequence). The V and J ends lost 9 bases and 4 bases respectively, with 10 bases between them. Here the CDR3 DNA reads TGTGCCAGTCTCGGCGGGTACAATGAGCAGTTCTTC. Translated, it gives CASLGGYNEQFF.

This sequence joins TRBV7-9 and TRBJ2-7, with D possibly TRBD2 on 5 matching bases. CDR1 is SEHNR and CDR2 is FQNEAQ in the germline V gene (reference sequence). The CDR3 has 15 residues. Trimming removed 1 base from V and 3 bases from J, with 13 bases in between. The CDR3 is CASSLGGQELYEQYF. The CDR3 nucleotides are TGTGCCAGCAGCTTAGGAGGGCAGGAGCTCTACGAGCAGTACTTC.

The V call is TRBV6-5, the J call TRBJ2-2; 9 nucleotides line up with TRBD2. Germline lookup yields CDR1 MNHEY and CDR2 SVGAGI. This CDR3 spans 15 amino acids. The V and J ends lost 6 bases and 3 bases, in that order; junction bases with no gene match: 5. The CDR3 DNA is TGTGCCAGCAGCAGAGGACTAGCGCACACCGGGGAGCTGTTTTTT. Translating gives CASSRGLAHTGELFF.

This chain links TRBV28 with TRBJ2-1, with D perhaps assigned TRBD1 or TRBD2 (6 bases each). CDR3 length: 14 residues. Trimming took 8 bases from V and 5 from J, leaving 16 bases between them. CDR1 is MDHEN, CDR2 SYDVKM, per germline. CDR3 residues: CASLSSGAHNEQFF. The CDR3 DNA reads as TGTGCCAGCCTTTCTTCGGGGGCGCACAATGAGCAGTTCTTC.

The chain recombines TRBV10-3 with TRBJ2-5; TRBD1 matches at 9 bases. V was clipped by 5 bases and J by 2 bases; unmatched bases: 9. Germline V CDR1 and CDR2: ENHRY, SYGVKD. There are 16 residues in the CDR3. The CDR3 protein is CAISPTGGDLQETQYF. CDR3 DNA sequence: TGTGCCATCAGTCCGACAGGGGGAGATTTGCAAGAGACCCAGTACTTC.

The chain carries TRBV4-1 and TRBJ2-1; TRBD2 might be the D (5 bases). With 1 base removed from V and 1 base from J, the gap between germline ends came to 11 bases. This CDR3 has 16 residues. The germline V gene encodes CDR1 MGHRA and CDR2 YSYEKL. The CDR3 DNA sequence: TGCGCCAGCAGCCAAGGTGTAAGCGGTTCCTACAATGAGCAGTTCTTC. Protein: CASSQGVSGSYNEQFF.

This rearrangement joins TRBV10-3 to TRBJ2-7; 10 bases line up with TRBD2. This CDR3 is built from 15 residues. V was clipped by 4 bases and J by 2 bases; unmatched bases: 5. Germline V gene data show CDR1 as ENHRY and CDR2 as SYGVKD. CDR3 sequence: CAISVLAGEAYEQYF. The CDR3 coding sequence is TGTGCCATCAGTGTTCTAGCGGGAGAGGCCTACGAGCAGTACTTC.

The chain employs TRBV19 and TRBJ2-1, with D uncertain. The V gene lost 1 base and the J gene lost 0 bases, with 7 bases spanning the gap. This CDR3 contains 15 residues. The germline V gene encodes CDR1 LNHDA and CDR2 SQIVND (reference sequence). CDR3 sequence reads: CASSIVLDSYNEQFF. CDR3 DNA: TGTGCCAGTAGTATAGTTCTGGACTCCTACAATGAGCAGTTCTTC. The full variable domain, in which reference TRBV19 and TRBJ2-1 provide the parts outside the CDR3, is DGGITQSPKYLFRKEGQNVTLSCEQNLNHDAMYWYRQDPGQGLRLIYYSQIVNDFQKGDIAEGYSVSREKKESFPLTVTSAQKNPTAFYLCASSIVLDSYNEQFFGPGTRLTVL.